This T cell receptor (beta chain) appears in the sequencing data of a study of metastatic and nonmetastatic thyroid tumors. In the study overall: Comparison of repertoires was carried out across blood and tumor or nodule tissue from malignant and benign thyroid patients.

TCRdb ran MiXCR on the PCR reads. Seen here are about 40,000 clones, about 16% observed once, and the top ten hold 3.8%. Treatment of any kind had been given to no patient before thyroid surgery. This clone was seen many times. The antigen is undetermined. Germline CDR1 MNHEY, CDR2 SMNVEV (reference sequence). CDR3 size: 15 residues. V lost 4 bases and J 5 bases, leaving 16 bases between the germline ends. The study's findings and limits: TCR beta diversity was reportedly significantly higher in malignant thyroid tumors than benign nodules, in blood and tumor.

The specimen sequenced was blood. This TCR came from a female donor with papillary thyroid cancer or a benign thyroid nodule (not recorded which). Some clones in this sample may be carry-over from other donors' samples. The chain is built from TRBV27 and TRBJ2-3; no firm D call. CDR3 DNA: TGTGCCAGCAGTTGGTCGTATTTAGAATTAGATACGCAGTATTTT. This translates into CASSWSYLELDTQYF.